This passage covers 28 T cell receptor beta chains from one sample sequenced in a study of blood T cell repertoires in COVID-19. Assay used: immunoSEQ multiplex PCR; TCRdb lists only in-frame clones, some missing. The data contain under 250,000 clones, approximately 80% of them singletons. Source material: PBMCs or T cells enriched from blood (not recorded which). These TCRs come from a woman in her 40s with acute COVID-19.

This chain uses TRBV19 with TRBJ2-7; 10 bases align to TRBD2. This CDR3 has 13 residues. V lost 9 bases and J lost 3; bases outside the gene matches: 5. Looked up from germline, CDR1 is LNHDA and CDR2 is SQIVND (reference sequence). The DNA for the CDR3 is TGTGCCAGCACCGGGACTAGCGACTACGAGCAGTACTTC. It encodes CASTGTSDYEQYF.

This clone has only a few counts. The CDR3 reads CASSQDQIRGSYEQYF. The DNA for the CDR3 is TGTGCCAGCAGCCAAGATCAAATCAGGGGTTCCTACGAGCAGTACTTC. The chain links TRBV3-1 (or the pseudogene TRBV3-2) to TRBJ2-7; TRBD1 is a possible D gene (6 bases). There are 16 residues in the CDR3. Germline V lookup: CDR1 LGHDT, CDR2 YNNKEL (reference sequence). Trimming took off 0 bases at V and 1 base at J, with 13 bases between the two ends.

The chain is built from TRBV2 and TRBJ2-2; a weak D match, TRBD1 (8 bases). The length of the CDR3 is 15 residues. From germline, CDR1 is SNHLY and CDR2 FYNNEI. Trimming shortened V by 8 bases and J by 4 bases, and 17 bases separated the two germline ends. CDR3 loop: CASGKQGGSTGELFF. CDR3 bases: TGTGCCAGCGGTAAACAGGGGGGGAGCACCGGGGAGCTGTTTTTT. Filled out from reference TRBV2 and TRBJ2-2, the complete variable domain reads EPEVTQTPSHQVTQMGQEVILRCVPISNHLYFYWYRQILGQKVEFLVSFYNNEISEKSEIFDDQFSVERPDGSNFTLKIRSTKLEDSAMYFCASGKQGGSTGELFFGEGSRLTVL.

This chain connects TRBV19 to TRBJ1-2; 9 bases are shared with TRBD1. CDR1 is LNHDA and CDR2 is SQIVND in the germline V gene (reference sequence). The CDR3 contains 12 residues. V lost 5 bases to trimming and J lost 7 bases; unmatched junction nucleotides: 2. The CDR3 loop is CASSRQGGGYTF. In DNA, the CDR3 is TGTGCCAGTAGTCGACAGGGGGGTGGCTACACCTTC.

There are a few counts of this clone. The chain carries TRBV5-1 and TRBJ2-3; no clear D gene. This CDR3 comprises 16 residues. CDR1 SGHRS and CDR2 YFSETQ come from the germline V gene. The V end was cut by 1 base, the J end by 2 bases, with 14 bases between. CDR3 DNA sequence: TGCGCCAGCAGCTTGACCCCTAACGGTGTCACAGATACGCAGTATTTT. Its translation is CASSLTPNGVTDTQYF.

The chain has TRBV3-1 (or the pseudogene TRBV3-2) and TRBJ2-1; D uncertain. Germline CDR1 is LGHDT and CDR2 is YNNKEL (reference sequence). The germline V and J ends were trimmed by 4 bases and 2 bases, with 12 bases remaining between them. The CDR3 sequence is 15 residues long. The CDR3 is CASSPGLSAYNEQFF. DNA for the CDR3: TGTGCCAGCAGCCCCGGTTTATCGGCCTACAATGAGCAGTTCTTC.

The chain recombines TRBV7-2 with TRBJ2-2, with 7 bases identical to TRBD2. J lost 6 bases, V lost 3 bases, and 7 bases had no gene match. The CDR3 has 15 amino acids. Germline values: CDR1 SGHTA, CDR2 FQGNSA. CDR3: CASSFTSVLAGELFF. CDR3 sequence (DNA): TGTGCCAGCAGCTTCACTAGCGTCCTCGCCGGGGAGCTGTTTTTT.

The chain couples TRBV11-3 to TRBJ2-5; 7 bases are shared with TRBD2. V was pared by 5 bases and J by 0 bases, with 9 bases of the junction left unmatched. This CDR3 comprises 16 residues. CDR1 and CDR2 (germline): SGHNT, YENEEA. CDR3 nucleotide sequence: TGTGCCAGCAGCCCAGGAAGGAGCGGGAACCAAGAGACCCAGTACTTC. This codes for CASSPGRSGNQETQYF.

The V call is TRBV7-9, the J call TRBJ1-1, with D perhaps matching TRBD1 (6 bases). The length of the CDR3 is 14 residues. CDR1 and CDR2 from the germline V gene are SEHNR and FQNEAQ (reference sequence). The V end lost 6 bases, the J end lost 0 bases, and 11 bases lay between the germline ends. CDR3 bases: TGTGCCAGCAGTCGGACAGAAATGAACACTGAAGCTTTCTTT. As protein: CASSRTEMNTEAFF.

The chain is built from TRBV28 and TRBJ1-2; 7 nucleotides line up with TRBD1. This CDR3 region has 15 residues. Germline V gives CDR1 MDHEN, CDR2 SYDVKM. V was clipped by 3 bases and J by 5 bases; unmatched bases: 9. The CDR3 region is CASSFDRGGIYGYTF. The DNA of the CDR3 is TGTGCCAGCAGTTTCGATAGAGGGGGCATTTATGGCTACACCTTC.

This sequence joins TRBV7-3 and TRBJ2-3; D call uncertain. The CDR3 consists of 14 residues. Trimming pared 5 bases from V and 1 base from J, leaving 10 bases between. Per germline, CDR1 SGHTA and CDR2 FQGTGA. The DNA of the CDR3 is TGTGCCAGCAGCCCAACTGGTGGCACAGATACGCAGTATTTT. This translates into CASSPTGGTDTQYF.

The CDR3 sequence is CASTSRTDNEQFF. CDR3 nucleotide sequence: TGTGCCAGTACCTCCCGGACAGACAATGAGCAGTTCTTC. This rearrangement joins TRBV19 to TRBJ2-1; TRBD1 might be the D (6 bases). Trimming took 7 bases from V and 5 from J, leaving 12 bases between them. CDR1 is LNHDA, CDR2 SQIVND, per germline (reference sequence). The CDR3 length is 13 residues.

The V gene is TRBV25-1, the J gene TRBJ2-1; no clear D. CDR1 is MGHDK and CDR2 is SYGVNS in the germline V gene. This CDR3 has 14 amino acids. Trimming took off 5 bases at V and 0 bases at J, with 8 bases between the two ends. CDR3 residues: CASSRLDSYNEQFF. The CDR3 coding sequence is TGTGCCAGCAGTCGACTCGACTCCTACAATGAGCAGTTCTTC. Combining the CDR3 with reference TRBV25-1 and TRBJ2-1 gives the whole variable domain EADIYQTPRYLVIGTGKKITLECSQTMGHDKMYWYQQDPGMELHLIHYSYGVNSTEKGDLSSESTVSRIRTEHFPLTLESARPSHTSQYLCASSRLDSYNEQFFGPGTRLTVL.

V usage is TRBV29-1 and J usage is TRBJ1-2; maybe TRBD1 (6 bases). Trimming left V 6 bases short and J 4 bases short, with 15 bases between. The CDR3 totals 13 residues. Per the germline V gene, CDR1 is SQVTM and CDR2 is ANQGSEA. The CDR3 is CSVAEGQLYGYTF. The CDR3 DNA is TGCAGCGTCGCTGAAGGACAGCTCTATGGCTACACCTTC.

This chain uses TRBV7-3 with TRBJ2-1; possibly TRBD2 for D (5 bases). The germline gives CDR1 SGHTA, CDR2 FQGTGA. Trimming shortened V by 5 bases and J by 1 base, and 15 bases separated the two germline ends. The CDR3 covers 16 residues. For the CDR3, the DNA is TGTGCCAGCAGCGGGAGCGGAGCGGATTCCTACAATGAGCAGTTCTTC. Protein product: CASSGSGADSYNEQFF. The complete variable domain, with remaining parts taken from reference TRBV7-3 and TRBJ2-1, reads GAGVSQTPSNKVTEKGKYVELRCDPISGHTALYWYRQSLGQGPEFLIYFQGTGAADDSGLPNDRFFAVRPEGSVSTLKIQRTERGDSAVYLCASSGSGADSYNEQFFGPGTRLTVL.

This clone was found once. The chain is built from TRBV15 and TRBJ2-7, with 7 bases fitting TRBD1. V lost 1 base to trimming and J lost 2 bases; unmatched junction nucleotides: 5. Germline CDR1 reads LNHNV; CDR2 reads YYDKDF (reference sequence). The CDR3 runs to 15 residues. CDR3 region: CATSRGQGPAYEQYF. CDR3 nucleotides: TGTGCCACCAGCAGAGGACAGGGCCCTGCCTACGAGCAGTACTTC.

The chain recombines TRBV2 with TRBJ1-2; D is undetermined. Germline-derived CDR1 and CDR2 are SNHLY and FYNNEI. Trimming removed 3 bases at V and 5 bases at J, with 16 bases between. The CDR3 spans 15 residues. The CDR3 sequence: CASSDWNSGGYGYTF. DNA of the CDR3: TGTGCCAGCAGTGATTGGAACTCCGGAGGGTATGGCTACACCTTC.

The chain links TRBV7-8 to TRBJ2-7; TRBD2 matches at 9 bases. This CDR3 is built from 15 residues. Germline CDR1 and CDR2: SGHVS and FQNEAQ. V lost 1 base to trimming and J lost 2 bases; unmatched junction nucleotides: 3. The CDR3 here is CASSLEKRGAYEQYF. In nucleotides, the CDR3 is TGTGCCAGCAGCTTAGAAAAGCGGGGGGCCTACGAGCAGTACTTC.

V usage is TRBV29-1 and J usage is TRBJ2-5, with D tentatively TRBD2 (6 bases). The germline CDR1 and CDR2 sequences are SQVTM and ANQGSEA. V shed 4 bases and J shed 5 bases, with 17 bases lying between them. The CDR3 is 14 amino acids. CDR3 sequence reads: CSVVVAGRWETQYF. CDR3 coding DNA: TGCAGCGTTGTGGTCGCGGGGAGGTGGGAGACCCAGTACTTC.

The rearrangement joins TRBV14 to TRBJ1-2, with TRBD1 matching 9 bases. CDR3 length: 15 residues. Germline-derived CDR1 and CDR2 are SGHDN and FVKESK. The V and J ends lost 4 bases and 3 bases, in that order; junction bases with no gene match: 6. The CDR3 DNA reads as TGTGCCAGCAGCCGGCAACAGGGGGCCCACTATGGCTACACCTTC. Protein sequence: CASSRQQGAHYGYTF.

The J gene is TRBJ1-5, the V gene TRBV12-3 or TRBV12-4; 8 bases are shared with TRBD1. Trimming cost V 10 bases and J 7 bases; bases outside gene matches: 9. This CDR3 spans 13 amino acids. The DNA of the CDR3 is TGTGCCACCGGACAGGGAAGGGAACAGCCCCAGCATTTT. Amino acids: CATGQGREQPQHF.

This chain joins TRBV28 and TRBJ1-2, with 7 nucleotides matching TRBD1. V shed 6 bases and J 4 bases; nucleotides not matched to a gene: 11. CDR3 size: 15 residues. Looked up from germline, CDR1 is MDHEN and CDR2 is SYDVKM. The CDR3 protein is CASSLRQGRAYGYTF. CDR3 bases: TGTGCCAGCAGCCTCCGACAGGGAAGAGCCTATGGCTACACCTTC.

This clone occurred a few times. The rearrangement links TRBV28 to TRBJ1-1, with TRBD1 as a possible D gene (5 bases). The V gene lost 4 bases and the J gene lost 0 bases, with 24 bases spanning the gap. The CDR3 covers 19 residues. Germline CDR1 and CDR2: MDHEN and SYDVKM. The CDR3 sequence is CASSSPHLTGFSMNTEAFF. CDR3 coding DNA: TGTGCCAGCAGTTCCCCCCACCTTACAGGTTTTTCCATGAACACTGAAGCTTTCTTT.

V is TRBV7-3 and J is TRBJ1-1; 7 positions match TRBD1. The ends lost 5 bases at V and 5 bases at J; junction bases unmatched: 11. The CDR3 length is 15 residues. Germline loops: CDR1 SGHTA, CDR2 FQGTGA. The CDR3 loop reads CASSPARQGRTEAFF. The CDR3, as DNA: TGTGCCAGCAGCCCCGCCCGACAGGGCCGTACTGAAGCTTTCTTT. Supplemented by reference TRBV7-3 and TRBJ1-1, the full variable domain reads GAGVSQTPSNKVTEKGKYVELRCDPISGHTALYWYRQSLGQGPEFLIYFQGTGAADDSGLPNDRFFAVRPEGSVSTLKIQRTERGDSAVYLCASSPARQGRTEAFFGQGTRLTVV.

This sequence joins TRBV9 and TRBJ2-2, with 9 bases matching TRBD1. The CDR3 has 16 amino acids. Germline-derived CDR1 and CDR2 are SGDLS and YYNGEE. Trimming cost V 1 base and J 2 bases; bases outside gene matches: 3. CDR3 DNA sequence: TGTGCCAGCAGCGTAACAGGGGGCGAAAACACCGGGGAGCTGTTTTTT. Its protein is CASSVTGGENTGELFF. The variable domain in full, with the rest retrieved from reference TRBV9 and TRBJ2-2, is DSGVTQTPKHLITATGQRVTLRCSPRSGDLSVYWYQQSLDQGLQFLIQYYNGEERAKGNILERFSAQQFPDLHSELNLSSLELGDSALYFCASSVTGGENTGELFFGEGSRLTVL.

The V gene is TRBV10-2, the J gene TRBJ1-1, with D possibly TRBD1 on 5 matching bases. CDR1 WSHSY and CDR2 SAAADI come from the germline V gene. The CDR3 runs 14 residues. V was shortened by 6 bases and J by 0 bases, with 11 bases between the two germline ends. The CDR3 here is CASSVTALNTEAFF. The CDR3 nucleotides are TGCGCCAGCAGCGTGACAGCCCTGAACACTGAAGCTTTCTTT.

The genes are TRBV20-1 and TRBJ2-7; 8 bases agree with TRBD2. Germline V CDR1 and CDR2: DFQATT, SNEGSKA (reference sequence). V was pared by 3 bases and J by 2 bases, with 12 bases of the junction left unmatched. This CDR3 has 16 residues. CDR3 protein: CSASAGPGLGTYEQYF. CDR3 nucleotides: TGCAGTGCTAGTGCCGGTCCGGGACTAGGGACCTACGAGCAGTACTTC.

The chain's CDR3 is CASSWGLNSPLHF. CDR3 DNA: TGTGCCAGCAGCTGGGGGCTCAATTCACCCCTCCACTTT. The J gene is TRBJ1-6, the V gene TRBV5-4, with a weak D call TRBD1 (6 bases). V gave up 3 bases and J gave up 7 bases, with 8 bases separating them. The CDR3 contains 13 residues. Germline assignment: CDR1 SGHNT and CDR2 YYREEE (reference sequence).